Shown below are 15 T cell receptor beta chains from a single sample sequenced in a study of cytomegalovirus exposure and HLA in healthy donors. The PCR used 60 Vbeta and 13 Jbeta primers. The method was immunoSEQ multiplex PCR; TCRdb's version includes in-frame clones alone and lacks a portion of them. The sample carries 90,000 to 150,000 clones, roughly 82% recorded once. Sequenced input: PBMCs. Receptor source: a man between 18 and 29 years old in good health and CMV-seropositive.

The chain uses TRBV9 and TRBJ2-5; 9 bases are shared with TRBD2. With V trimmed by 4 bases and J by 1 base, 8 bases remained unmatched. The CDR3 is made up of 16 amino acids. Germline V gene lookup returns CDR1 SGDLS and CDR2 YYNGEE. CDR3 sequence: CASSFIAGAAQETQYF. CDR3 coding DNA: TGTGCCAGCAGCTTTATAGCGGGAGCGGCCCAAGAGACCCAGTACTTC. The full variable domain, with the rest looked up from reference TRBV9 and TRBJ2-5, is DSGVTQTPKHLITATGQRVTLRCSPRSGDLSVYWYQQSLDQGLQFLIQYYNGEERAKGNILERFSAQQFPDLHSELNLSSLELGDSALYFCASSFIAGAAQETQYFGPGTRLLVL.

This clone was seen only a few times. The V and J genes are TRBV5-1 and TRBJ2-3; D is unclear. CDR3 size: 15 residues. Looked up from germline, CDR1 is SGHRS and CDR2 is YFSETQ. V lost 1 base and J 0 bases, leaving 9 bases between the germline ends. CDR3 coding DNA: TGCGCCAGCAGCTTGTCTTCTTTTAGCACAGATACGCAGTATTTT. Protein: CASSLSSFSTDTQYF.

This clone was seen only once. Other DNA sequences in the sample encode the same CDR3. This sequence joins TRBV5-1 and TRBJ1-1; TRBD1 might be the D (5 bases). Germline V gene sequence: CDR1 SGHRS, CDR2 YFSETQ. Between the trimmed V and J ends, which lost 0 bases and 4 bases, there was a span of 7 bases. CDR3 length: 13 amino acids. The CDR3 nucleotides read TGCGCCAGCAGCTTGGGGGGCGGCACTGAAGCTTTCTTT. Translated: CASSLGGGTEAFF.

The J gene is TRBJ2-1, the V gene TRBV6-5; 7 bases line up with TRBD1. This CDR3 is 14 amino acids long. J gave up 0 bases and V 5 bases, and 1 base lay outside the gene matches. The germline V gene encodes CDR1 MNHEY and CDR2 SVGAGI. CDR3 DNA sequence: TGTGCCAGCAGTCCAGGGGGCTCCTACAATGAGCAGTTCTTC. Its protein is CASSPGGSYNEQFF.

This clone was detected only once. CDR3 bases: TGTGCCAGCAGCTTAGAAGAGAACGGGGAGCTGTTTTTT. Its protein is CASSLEENGELFF. This chain uses TRBV13 with TRBJ2-2; the D is unclear. Germline CDR1 is PRHDT and CDR2 is FYEKMQ (reference sequence). V was cut by 1 base and J by 7 bases, with 7 bases left in between. The CDR3 totals 13 residues.

This chain joins TRBV19 and TRBJ2-5; 9 nucleotides match TRBD1. The J call may be faulty, since TRBJ2-7 better matches the DNA end. The germline V gene has CDR1 LNHDA and CDR2 SQIVND (reference sequence). CDR3 length equals 15 residues. The CDR3 DNA is TGTGCCAGTAGTATAGGACAGGGGGGCTTCTACGAGCAGTACTTC. This translates into CASSIGQGGFYEQYF.

The chain uses TRBV19 and TRBJ1-4; 8 bases align to TRBD1. V was clipped by 5 bases and J by 8 bases; unmatched bases: 7. Germline V gene data show CDR1 as LNHDA and CDR2 as SQIVND (reference sequence). The CDR3 sequence is 14 residues long. CDR3 sequence reads: CASSLRGQGEKLFF. CDR3 DNA sequence: TGTGCCAGTAGTCTCAGGGGGCAGGGAGAAAAACTGTTTTTT.

This clone turned up a few times. This sequence joins TRBV18 and TRBJ1-1; tentative D call: TRBD1 (5 bases). The CDR3 sequence is 14 residues long. Germline V gene lookup returns CDR1 KGHSH and CDR2 LQKENI. Trimming took off 3 bases at V and 0 bases at J, with 8 bases between the two ends. CDR3 DNA: TGTGCCAGCTCACCCCAGGGCATGAACACTGAAGCTTTCTTT. Translated, it gives CASSPQGMNTEAFF. Full variable domain (remainder filled in from reference TRBV18 and TRBJ1-1): NAGVMQNPRHLVRRRGQEARLRCSPMKGHSHVYWYRQLPEEGLKFMVYLQKENIIDESGMPKERFSAEFPKEGPSILRIQQVVRGDSAAYFCASSPQGMNTEAFFGQGTRLTVV.

V is TRBV6-1 and J is TRBJ1-2; 7 bases are a match to TRBD1. J lost 4 bases, V lost 7 bases, and 6 bases had no gene match. Germline-derived CDR1 and CDR2 are MNHNS and SASEGT. CDR3 length equals 13 residues. The CDR3 is CASIGQVPYGYTF. As DNA, the CDR3 is TGTGCCAGCATCGGACAGGTACCCTATGGCTACACCTTC.

This clone appeared a few times. This chain uses TRBV18 with TRBJ2-5; TRBD1 might be the D (6 bases). Germline V gene data show CDR1 as KGHSH and CDR2 as LQKENI. Trimming pared 2 bases from V and 4 bases from J, leaving 17 bases between. The CDR3 runs to 16 residues. The CDR3 DNA sequence: TGTGCCAGCTCACCATGGCCCCTGGACAGTCGAGAGACCCAGTACTTC. As protein: CASSPWPLDSRETQYF.

To note about this clone: One junction end disagrees with the germline gene, perhaps due to a read error. The chain uses TRBV7-9 and TRBJ2-2, with unresolved D. The germline CDR1 and CDR2 sequences are SEHNR and FQNEAQ (reference sequence). The CDR3 totals 12 residues. This CDR3 reads CSSSLSAGELFF. Written as DNA, the CDR3 is TGTTCCAGCAGCTTATCTGCCGGGGAGCTGTTTTTT.

The V and J genes are TRBV7-9 and TRBJ1-1; TRBD1 matches 7 bases. V was clipped by 0 bases and J by 4 bases; unmatched bases: 2. The CDR3 runs 14 residues. Germline V gives CDR1 SEHNR, CDR2 FQNEAQ (reference sequence). CDR3 in amino acids: CASSLAEGATEAFF. CDR3 sequence (DNA): TGTGCCAGCAGCTTAGCGGAGGGGGCCACTGAAGCTTTCTTT.

J is TRBJ2-5 and V is TRBV30, with D perhaps matching TRBD2 (6 bases). Matching the DNA end better, TRBJ2-7 makes the J call doubtful. The CDR3 runs to 15 residues. Germline assignment: CDR1 GTSNPN and CDR2 SVGIG (reference sequence). CDR3 in DNA: TGTGCCTGGAGTCGAGCCCTAGCGCCAGTTTACGAGCAGTACTTC. This gives the protein CAWSRALAPVYEQYF.

The CDR3, as DNA: TGTGCCAGCATGGCAGGGGGCTTTGGCTACACCTTC. Translating it yields CASMAGGFGYTF. The rearrangement uses TRBV2 and TRBJ1-2, with TRBD1 matching 8 bases. Germline CDR1 SNHLY, CDR2 FYNNEI. The CDR3 loop spans 12 amino acids. Trimming took 7 bases from V and 7 from J; bases not matched to a gene: 5.

The J gene is TRBJ2-2, the V gene TRBV5-4; TRBD1 is a possible D gene (6 bases). Germline V gene data show CDR1 as SGHNT and CDR2 as YYREEE (reference sequence). The V gene lost 0 bases and the J gene lost 7 bases, with 16 bases spanning the gap. CDR3 length: 16 residues. CDR3: CASSLAGGTKGGELFF. The CDR3 nucleotides are TGTGCCAGCAGCTTGGCTGGGGGCACGAAAGGCGGGGAGCTGTTTTTT.